Shown below are 30 T cell receptor beta chains from a single sample sequenced in a study of Graves' ophthalmopathy and Graves' hyperthyroidism. Amplifying from RNA transcripts, the study obtained TCR beta CDR3 regions. An initial RT-PCR round employing HTBI primers preceded a second-round multiplex PCR. TCRdb reanalysed the multiplex PCR reads using MiXCR and keeps one entry per CDR3 protein. The sample lists 1 million to 1.3 million distinct CDR3 sequences, around a third occurring once. The sample was peripheral blood or thyroid tissue (not recorded which). The receptor set was obtained from an adult man with Graves' hyperthyroidism.

This clonotype came up a few times. The chain uses TRBV10-3 and TRBJ2-2; the D gene is possibly TRBD1 (6 bases). Trimming shortened V by 9 bases and J by 6 bases, and 20 bases separated the two germline ends. There are 15 residues in the CDR3. The germline gives CDR1 ENHRY, CDR2 SYGVKD. The CDR3 spells CAIRQARRLAGELFF. The CDR3, as DNA: TGTGCCATACGACAGGCGCGGAGGTTAGCCGGGGAGCTGTTTTTT.

The rearrangement links TRBV7-2 to TRBJ2-7; TRBD1 matches 9 bases. With 5 bases clipped from V and 3 bases from J, the junction kept 8 bases outside the gene matches. Germline V gene sequence: CDR1 SGHTA, CDR2 FQGNSA. This CDR3 spans 15 amino acids. CDR3 bases: TGTGCCAGCAGCCCCCGGACAGGGGTTGGCTACGAGCAGTACTTC. It encodes CASSPRTGVGYEQYF.

As for this clonotype: A junction end diverges from the germline sequence, so it may reflect a read error. This rearrangement joins TRBV29-1 to TRBJ2-3; D is uncertain. The CDR3 is made up of 12 amino acids. Germline-derived CDR1 and CDR2 are SQVTM and ANQGSEA. CDR3 DNA sequence: TGCAGCGTGGAAGGGAACACAGATACGCAGTATTTT. Amino acids: CSVEGNTDTQYF.

Remarks on this clonotype: This may come from a read error, since a much larger clone is one base off. The chain carries TRBV7-2 and TRBJ2-5; D may be TRBD1 (6 bases). Germline lookup yields CDR1 SGHTA and CDR2 FQGNSA. The CDR3 loop spans 15 amino acids. The CDR3 DNA is TGTGCCGGCAGCCGGAGGACAGCCCCTGGGGGGACCCAGTACTTC. It specifies CAGSRRTAPGGTQYF.

A word on this clonotype: The junction shows a germline mismatch at one end, possibly a read error. The CDR3 spells CACSLQGSNTEAFF. DNA for the CDR3: TGTGCCTGCAGCTTGCAGGGCTCGAACACTGAAGCTTTCTTT. The chain couples TRBV5-8 to TRBJ1-1; TRBD1 might be the D (5 bases). Germline CDR1 SGHTS, CDR2 YDEGEE. This CDR3 spans 14 amino acids.

This clonotype was picked up many times. The V gene is TRBV7-9, the J gene TRBJ2-7, with 8 nucleotides matching TRBD1. Germline assignment: CDR1 SEHNR and CDR2 FQNEAQ (reference sequence). Unmatched junction bases numbered 9, after V lost 10 bases and J lost 4 bases. The CDR3 consists of 13 residues. Here the CDR3 DNA reads TGTGCCACCACCGGGACAGGAGAGTACGAGCAGTACTTC. As protein: CATTGTGEYEQYF. The entire variable domain, with the rest obtained from reference TRBV7-9 and TRBJ2-7, is as follows: DTGVSQNPRHKITKRGQNVTFRCDPISEHNRLYWYRQTLGQGPEFLTYFQNEAQLEKSRLLSDRFSAERPKGSFSTLEIQRTEQGDSAMYLCATTGTGEYEQYFGPGTRLTVT.

Many counts were recorded for this clonotype. The chain carries TRBV7-8 and TRBJ1-5; D remains ambiguous. The CDR3 runs 14 residues. V shed 1 base and J shed 5 bases, with 9 bases lying between them. From germline, CDR1 is SGHVS and CDR2 FQNEAQ. The CDR3 DNA sequence: TGTGCCAGCAGCTTAGGTTGGGTCGATCAGCCCCAGCATTTT. It yields the protein CASSLGWVDQPQHF.

Ten or more counts support this clonotype. The rearrangement uses TRBV5-4 and TRBJ2-7; 9 bases are shared with TRBD2. Unmatched junction bases numbered 6, after V lost 4 bases and J lost 1 base. This CDR3 contains 15 residues. Per germline, CDR1 SGHNT and CDR2 YYREEE (reference sequence). The DNA of the CDR3 is TGTGCCAGCAGCCCGGGGCTAGCGGGGTCCTACGAGCAGTACTTC. This codes for CASSPGLAGSYEQYF.

The chain employs TRBV5-1 and TRBJ2-7; no definite D call. This CDR3 is built from 14 residues. Germline V gives CDR1 SGHRS, CDR2 YFSETQ. Trimming left V 0 bases short and J 5 bases short, with 12 bases between. In DNA, the CDR3 is TGCGCCAGCAGCTTGGAGGCGGCCCCCCACGAGCAGTACTTC. Encoded protein: CASSLEAAPHEQYF.

There are a few counts of this clonotype. The rearrangement joins TRBV5-4 to TRBJ2-5; 8 bases agree with TRBD2. Germline CDR1 SGHNT, CDR2 YYREEE (reference sequence). V trimming: 7 bases; J trimming: 3 bases; junction bases outside the gene matches: 8. The CDR3 is made up of 14 amino acids. The CDR3 loop reads CASGLAGTEETQYF. CDR3 sequence (DNA): TGTGCCAGCGGATTAGCGGGGACTGAAGAGACCCAGTACTTC.

Concerning this clonotype itself: At one boundary the junction diverges from the germline segment, which might be a read error. The chain combines TRBV19 with TRBJ1-6; perhaps TRBD1 as D (6 bases). CDR1 and CDR2 (germline): LNHDA, SQIVND (reference sequence). The CDR3 totals 16 residues. DNA of the CDR3: TGCGCCATCAGCCAAGATTTAACAGGGAGTATTTCACCCCTCCACTTT. It yields the protein CAISQDLTGSISPLHF.

This clonotype has at least ten counts. The rearrangement uses TRBV13 and TRBJ1-1; D is unclear. Trimming took 1 base from V and 12 from J, leaving 6 bases between them. Germline CDR1 PRHDT, CDR2 FYEKMQ (reference sequence). The CDR3 runs to 10 residues. The CDR3 here is CASSLDGSFF. Written as DNA, the CDR3 is TGTGCCAGCAGCTTAGATGGGTCTTTCTTT.

This clonotype came up a few times. This CDR3 reads CASSIALSSYEQYF. The CDR3 nucleotides read TGTGCCAGTAGTATTGCGCTATCCTCCTACGAGCAGTACTTC. The chain employs TRBV19 and TRBJ2-7; no definite D call. CDR3 length equals 14 residues. Germline CDR1 LNHDA, CDR2 SQIVND (reference sequence). The V end lost 3 bases, the J end lost 0 bases, and 9 bases lay between the germline ends. Using reference TRBV19 and TRBJ2-7 for the parts outside the CDR3, the full variable domain is DGGITQSPKYLFRKEGQNVTLSCEQNLNHDAMYWYRQDPGQGLRLIYYSQIVNDFQKGDIAEGYSVSREKKESFPLTVTSAQKNPTAFYLCASSIALSSYEQYFGPGTRLTVT.

This clonotype came up a few times. A read error may explain this, as a much larger clone is one base away. This rearrangement joins TRBV7-9 to TRBJ1-2; D gene uncertain. The CDR3 covers 13 residues. Germline V gene data show CDR1 as SEHNR and CDR2 as FQNEAQ (reference sequence). V was clipped by 10 bases and J by 6 bases, with 18 bases between them. CDR3 nucleotides: TGTGCCATCCTACCTTCGGGAACGCATGGCTACACCTTC. Its protein product is CAILPSGTHGYTF.

V and J are TRBV5-1 and TRBJ2-5, with D perhaps TRBD2 (6 bases). Looked up from germline, CDR1 is SGHRS and CDR2 is YFSETQ. This CDR3 region has 13 residues. Trimming stripped 5 bases from V and 3 bases from J, with 11 bases between. The CDR3 sequence is CASRTGGKETQYF. The CDR3 DNA follows: TGCGCCAGCAGGACCGGGGGAAAAGAGACCCAGTACTTC.

This clonotype was detected many times. The chain uses TRBV19 and TRBJ1-2; D is unclear. CDR3 length equals 11 residues. V lost 11 bases and J lost 8, with 15 bases in between. The germline CDR1 and CDR2 sequences are LNHDA and SQIVND (reference sequence). This CDR3 is CAARTALGYTF. DNA of the CDR3: TGTGCCGCTCGGACGGCCCTGGGCTACACCTTC.

The chain is built from TRBV12-5 and TRBJ2-7; D remains unclear. Germline V gene sequence: CDR1 LGHNT, CDR2 FRNRAP. V lost 1 base to trimming and J lost 0 bases, with 4 bases between them. This CDR3 has 13 residues. The CDR3 loop reads CASGLDFSYEQYF. CDR3 in DNA: TGTGCTAGTGGTTTGGACTTCTCCTACGAGCAGTACTTC.

In the case of this clonotype: The conserved phenylalanine or tryptophan is not found at the CDR3 terminus, so this likely reflects a read error. No DNA is shown, since the ends of the CDR3 on it are uncertain; the CDR3 is the one TCRdb lists. The V and J genes are TRBV9 and TRBJ1-2; TRBD1 reflects the table's D call only, with no check against the DNA. The CDR3 spans 11 residues, counting both ends. The germline V gene encodes CDR1 SGDLS and CDR2 YYNGEE. The CDR3 sequence: CASSARQGATY.

As to this clonotype: A read error may produce the germline difference seen at one junction end. V is TRBV5-1 and J is TRBJ2-6; no firm D call. The CDR3 has 15 residues. CDR1 is SGHRS, CDR2 YFSETQ, per germline. The CDR3 here is CTSSLGSSGANVLTF. CDR3 coding DNA: TGCACCAGCAGCTTAGGAAGCTCTGGGGCCAACGTCCTGACTTTC.

This rearrangement joins TRBV7-2 to TRBJ2-7; D perhaps matches TRBD2 (5 bases). CDR3 size: 16 residues. The germline V and J ends were trimmed by 3 bases and 0 bases, with 15 bases remaining between them. Germline V CDR1 and CDR2: SGHTA, FQGNSA. DNA of the CDR3: TGTGCCAGCAGCTTTGTGTACGGGGTGAGCTCCTACGAGCAGTACTTC. It specifies CASSFVYGVSSYEQYF.

This clonotype was seen a handful of times. The rearrangement joins TRBV7-2 to TRBJ2-2, with 11 nucleotides matching TRBD2. CDR1 SGHTA and CDR2 FQGNSA come from the germline V gene. This CDR3 region has 18 residues. J gave up 0 bases and V 5 bases, and 8 bases lay outside the gene matches. CDR3 amino acids: CASSQLATSGANTGELFF. As DNA, the CDR3 is TGTGCCAGCAGCCAGCTTGCGACTAGCGGGGCGAACACCGGGGAGCTGTTTTTT.

The sample holds many counts of this clonotype. The V and J genes are TRBV10-3 and TRBJ2-2; D not resolved. With 6 bases removed from V and 4 bases from J, the gap between germline ends came to 12 bases. This CDR3 comprises 14 residues. Germline lookup yields CDR1 ENHRY and CDR2 SYGVKD. CDR3 in DNA: TGTGCCATCAGCTCCCAAATCAGCACCGGGGAGCTGTTTTTT. It encodes CAISSQISTGELFF.

This sequence joins TRBV7-9 and TRBJ2-1; D not certain. Trimming removed 2 bases from V and 4 bases from J, with 9 bases in between. CDR3 length: 14 amino acids. Germline CDR1 reads SEHNR; CDR2 reads FQNEAQ (reference sequence). The CDR3 nucleotides read TGTGCCAGCAGCTTATTTGTGGTGTACAATGAGCAGTTCTTC. This sequence encodes CASSLFVVYNEQFF.

The chain employs TRBV28 and TRBJ2-5; D is perhaps TRBD1 (6 bases). V lost 2 bases and J 4 bases, leaving 14 bases between the germline ends. Germline CDR1 reads MDHEN; CDR2 reads SYDVKM. The length of the CDR3 is 15 residues. The CDR3 is CASSLRGQWRETQYF. DNA of the CDR3: TGTGCCAGCAGTTTAAGGGGACAATGGAGAGAGACCCAGTACTTC.

This clonotype has a count of ten or more. This chain links TRBV19 with TRBJ1-3, with D unclear. The CDR3 covers 15 residues. Trimming cost V 8 bases and J 3 bases, with 17 bases left between them. CDR1 and CDR2 (germline): LNHDA, SQIVND (reference sequence). CDR3 protein: CASSGRFEVGNTIYF. The CDR3 DNA reads as TGTGCCAGTTCCGGCCGGTTCGAGGTTGGAAACACCATATATTTT. Filled out from reference TRBV19 and TRBJ1-3, the complete variable domain reads DGGITQSPKYLFRKEGQNVTLSCEQNLNHDAMYWYRQDPGQGLRLIYYSQIVNDFQKGDIAEGYSVSREKKESFPLTVTSAQKNPTAFYLCASSGRFEVGNTIYFGEGSWLTVV.

This clonotype was observed many times. J is TRBJ1-5 and V is TRBV10-3; D is unclear. The CDR3 is 13 amino acids. The germline CDR1 and CDR2 sequences are ENHRY and SYGVKD. V was trimmed by 10 bases and J by 4 bases, leaving 14 bases between them. The CDR3 loop reads CASSGEGNQPQHF. In DNA, the CDR3 is TGTGCCAGCTCCGGCGAGGGTAATCAGCCCCAGCATTTT.

V and J are TRBV20-1 and TRBJ1-6; possibly TRBD1 for D (5 bases). V lost 3 bases, J lost 9 bases, and 15 bases lay in between. There are 14 residues in the CDR3. Germline CDR1 DFQATT, CDR2 SNEGSKA (reference sequence). The CDR3 DNA follows: TGCAGTGCTAGTATCGGGCAGGGATCTTCACCCCTCCACTTT. This gives the protein CSASIGQGSSPLHF.

The table lists this clonotype with a few counts. The rearrangement links TRBV2 to TRBJ1-6; 7 nucleotides line up with TRBD1. Germline-derived CDR1 and CDR2 are SNHLY and FYNNEI. V trimming: 7 bases; J trimming: 7 bases; junction bases outside the gene matches: 4. The CDR3 is 13 residues long. As DNA, the CDR3 is TGTGCCAGCAAGGTGGACAGGAATTCACCCCTCCACTTT. Protein sequence: CASKVDRNSPLHF.

This clonotype was observed a few times. V is TRBV6-2 or TRBV6-3 and J is TRBJ2-5, with 10 bases that match TRBD1. The CDR3 runs 13 residues. Germline CDR1 and CDR2: MNHEY and SVGEGT. The V segment lost 11 bases and the J segment 5 bases; nucleotides outside the gene matches: 8. CDR3 in amino acids: CAGRGQGGETQYF. The DNA for the CDR3 is TGTGCCGGAAGAGGACAGGGGGGCGAGACCCAGTACTTC.

V is TRBV4-1 and J is TRBJ2-7; D may be TRBD1 (6 bases). This CDR3 has 13 amino acids. Trimming pared 3 bases from V and 4 bases from J, leaving 10 bases between. CDR1 MGHRA and CDR2 YSYEKL come from the germline V gene. CDR3 loop: CASSQTQGYEQYF. The CDR3 DNA reads as TGCGCCAGCAGCCAGACACAGGGTTACGAGCAGTACTTC.